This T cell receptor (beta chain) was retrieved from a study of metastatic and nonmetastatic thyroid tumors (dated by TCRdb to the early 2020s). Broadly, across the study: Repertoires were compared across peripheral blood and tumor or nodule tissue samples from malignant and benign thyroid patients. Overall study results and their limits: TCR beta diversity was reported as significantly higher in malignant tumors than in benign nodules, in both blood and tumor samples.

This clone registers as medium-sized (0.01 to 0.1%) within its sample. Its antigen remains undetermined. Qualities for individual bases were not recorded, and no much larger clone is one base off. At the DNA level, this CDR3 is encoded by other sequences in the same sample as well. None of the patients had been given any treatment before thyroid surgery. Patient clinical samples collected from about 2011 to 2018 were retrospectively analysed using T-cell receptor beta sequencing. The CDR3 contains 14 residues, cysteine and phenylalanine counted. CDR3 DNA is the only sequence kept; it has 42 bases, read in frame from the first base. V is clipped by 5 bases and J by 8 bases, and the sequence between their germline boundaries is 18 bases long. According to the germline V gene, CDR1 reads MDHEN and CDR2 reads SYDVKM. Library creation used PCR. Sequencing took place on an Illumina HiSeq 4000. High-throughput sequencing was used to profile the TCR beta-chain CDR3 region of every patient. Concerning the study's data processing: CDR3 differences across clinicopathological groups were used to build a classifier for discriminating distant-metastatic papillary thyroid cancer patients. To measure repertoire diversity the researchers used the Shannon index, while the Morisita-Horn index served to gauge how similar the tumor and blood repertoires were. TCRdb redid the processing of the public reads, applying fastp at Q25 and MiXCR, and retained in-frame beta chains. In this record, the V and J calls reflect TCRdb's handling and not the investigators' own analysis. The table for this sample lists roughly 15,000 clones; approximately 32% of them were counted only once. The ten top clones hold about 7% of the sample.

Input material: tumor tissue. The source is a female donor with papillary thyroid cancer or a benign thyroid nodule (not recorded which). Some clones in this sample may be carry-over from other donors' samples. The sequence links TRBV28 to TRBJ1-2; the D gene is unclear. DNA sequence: TGTGCCAGCAGTCCACCGGCCCCGGGCAACGGCTACACCTTC. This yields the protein CASSPPAPGNGYTF.